This TCR beta chain was found in a study of shared clonotypes between healthy human individuals. Whole-study context: Plates per donor: three CD4 naive, three CD4 memory, two CD8 naive, one CD8 memory.

The CDR3 sequence is 15 residues long. The germline gives CDR1 MNHEY, CDR2 SMNVEV (reference sequence). Trimming removed 2 bases from V and 7 bases from J; junction bases left unmatched: 7. This clone showed up just a few times. What it binds is unknown. The repertoire was sequenced with immunoSEQ multiplex PCR; TCRdb's copy has only in-frame clones and lacks some. There are 230,000 or so clones in the sample; 65% to 70% occur only once, and 8.5% to 14% lies in the top ten. Findings of the study overall: Compared with clonotypes that all four donors shared, non-shared clonotypes had lower generation probabilities.

Sequencing was performed on memory CD4+ T cells sorted from blood. The subset: CD45RA-negative fraction. The clonotype comes from a man younger than 45 in good health. The V gene is TRBV27, the J gene TRBJ2-2, with 7 nucleotides matching TRBD2. The CDR3 coding sequence is TGTGCCAGCAGTTTAGCGGCGGGAGTTAACGGGGAGCTGTTTTTT. This gives the protein CASSLAAGVNGELFF.